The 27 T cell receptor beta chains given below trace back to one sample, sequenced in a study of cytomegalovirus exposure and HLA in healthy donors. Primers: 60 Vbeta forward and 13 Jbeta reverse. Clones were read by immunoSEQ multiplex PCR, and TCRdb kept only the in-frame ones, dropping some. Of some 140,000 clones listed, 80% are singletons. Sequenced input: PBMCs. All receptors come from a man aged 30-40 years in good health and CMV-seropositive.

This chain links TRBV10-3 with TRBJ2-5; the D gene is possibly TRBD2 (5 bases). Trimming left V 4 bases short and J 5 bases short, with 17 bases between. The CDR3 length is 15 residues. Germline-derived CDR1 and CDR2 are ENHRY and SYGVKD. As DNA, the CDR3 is TGTGCCATCAGTGTACTCTCGGGGAGTCGGGAGACCCAGTACTTC. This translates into CAISVLSGSRETQYF.

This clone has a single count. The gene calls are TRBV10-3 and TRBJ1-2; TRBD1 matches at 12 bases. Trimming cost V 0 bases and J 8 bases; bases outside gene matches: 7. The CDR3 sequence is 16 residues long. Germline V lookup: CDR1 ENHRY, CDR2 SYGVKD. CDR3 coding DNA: TGTGCCATCAGTGAGTCAGGGACAGGGGGCGCGACGGGCTACACCTTC. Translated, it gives CAISESGTGGATGYTF.

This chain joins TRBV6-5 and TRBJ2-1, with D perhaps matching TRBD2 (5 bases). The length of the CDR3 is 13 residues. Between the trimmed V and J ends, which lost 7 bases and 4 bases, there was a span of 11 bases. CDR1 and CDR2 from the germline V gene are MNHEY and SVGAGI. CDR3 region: CASTTPGYNEQFF. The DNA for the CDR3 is TGTGCCAGCACAACGCCGGGATACAATGAGCAGTTCTTC.

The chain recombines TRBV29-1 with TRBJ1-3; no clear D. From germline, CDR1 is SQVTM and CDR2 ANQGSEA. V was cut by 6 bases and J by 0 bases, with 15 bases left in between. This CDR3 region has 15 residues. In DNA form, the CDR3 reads TGCAGCGTGGGCGCGGGTCGAAACTCTGGAAACACCATATATTTT. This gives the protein CSVGAGRNSGNTIYF.

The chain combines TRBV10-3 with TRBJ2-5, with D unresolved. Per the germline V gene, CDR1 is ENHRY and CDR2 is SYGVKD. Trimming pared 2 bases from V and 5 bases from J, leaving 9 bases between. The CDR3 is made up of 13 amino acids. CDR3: CAISEPRTETQYF. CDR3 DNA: TGTGCCATCAGTGAGCCCAGAACGGAGACCCAGTACTTC.

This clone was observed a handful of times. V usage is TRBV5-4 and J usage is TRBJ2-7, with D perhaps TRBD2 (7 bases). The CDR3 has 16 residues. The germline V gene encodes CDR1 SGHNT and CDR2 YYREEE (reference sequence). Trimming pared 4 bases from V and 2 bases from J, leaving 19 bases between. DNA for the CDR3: TGTGCCAGCAGCAATAAAGCGGGACAACGTACCTACGAGCAGTACTTC. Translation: CASSNKAGQRTYEQYF.

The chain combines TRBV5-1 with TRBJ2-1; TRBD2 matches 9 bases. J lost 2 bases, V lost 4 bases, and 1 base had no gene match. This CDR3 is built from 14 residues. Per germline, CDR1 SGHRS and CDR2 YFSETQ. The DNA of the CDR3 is TGCGCCAGCAGCCCTAGCGGGACCTACAATGAGCAGTTCTTC. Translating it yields CASSPSGTYNEQFF.

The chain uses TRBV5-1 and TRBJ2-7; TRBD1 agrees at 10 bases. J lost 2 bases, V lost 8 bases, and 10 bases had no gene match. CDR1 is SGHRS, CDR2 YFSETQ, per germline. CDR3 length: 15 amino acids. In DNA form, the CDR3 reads TGCGCCAGTTCCACCGCCGGGACAGGGGCCTACGAGCAGTACTTC. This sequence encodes CASSTAGTGAYEQYF.

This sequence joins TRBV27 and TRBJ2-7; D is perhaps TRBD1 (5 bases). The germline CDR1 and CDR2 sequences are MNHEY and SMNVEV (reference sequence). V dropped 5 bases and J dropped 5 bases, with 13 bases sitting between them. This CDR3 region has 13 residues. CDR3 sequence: CASSTDKTNEQYF. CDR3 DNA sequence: TGTGCCAGCAGTACGGACAAGACCAACGAGCAGTACTTC.

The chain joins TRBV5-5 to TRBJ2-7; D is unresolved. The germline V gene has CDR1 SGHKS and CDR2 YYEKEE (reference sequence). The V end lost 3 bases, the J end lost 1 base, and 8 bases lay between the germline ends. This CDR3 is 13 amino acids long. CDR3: CASSWSSSYEQYF. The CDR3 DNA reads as TGTGCCAGCAGCTGGAGCTCATCCTACGAGCAGTACTTC.

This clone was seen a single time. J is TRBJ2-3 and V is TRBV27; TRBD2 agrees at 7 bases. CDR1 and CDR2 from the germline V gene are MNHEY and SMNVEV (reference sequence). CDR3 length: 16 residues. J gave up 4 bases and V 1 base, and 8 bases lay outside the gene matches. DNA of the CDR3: TGTGCCAGCAGTTTATTGGCGGGAGACGGCCCAGATACGCAGTATTTT. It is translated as CASSLLAGDGPDTQYF.

Written as DNA, the CDR3 is TGTGCCAGCAGCCAGGCGAGACAGGACTATGGCTACACCTTC. Protein sequence: CASSQARQDYGYTF. This chain connects TRBV4-2 to TRBJ1-2; maybe TRBD1 (6 bases). V was clipped by 3 bases and J by 3 bases, with 11 bases between them. The CDR3 contains 14 residues. Per germline, CDR1 LGHNA and CDR2 YNFKEQ.

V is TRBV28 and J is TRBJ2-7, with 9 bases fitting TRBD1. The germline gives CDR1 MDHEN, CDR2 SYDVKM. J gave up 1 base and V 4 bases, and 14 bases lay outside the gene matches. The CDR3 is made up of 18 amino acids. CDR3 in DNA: TGTGCCAGCAGTTCGACAGGGGGATTAGCCCTCGAATCCTACGAGCAGTACTTC. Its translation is CASSSTGGLALESYEQYF.

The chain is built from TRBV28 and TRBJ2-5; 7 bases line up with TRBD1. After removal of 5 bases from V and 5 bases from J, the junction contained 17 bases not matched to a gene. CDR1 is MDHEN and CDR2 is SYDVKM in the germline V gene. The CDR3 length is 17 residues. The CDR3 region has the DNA TGTGCCAGCAGTAGGACGAACAGGGGCGGCTTTTACGAGACCCAGTACTTC. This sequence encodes CASSRTNRGGFYETQYF.

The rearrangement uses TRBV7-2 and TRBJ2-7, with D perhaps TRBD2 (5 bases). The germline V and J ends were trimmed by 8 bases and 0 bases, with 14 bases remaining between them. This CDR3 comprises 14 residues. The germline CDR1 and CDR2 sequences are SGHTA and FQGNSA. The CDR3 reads CASAIRRSSYEQYF. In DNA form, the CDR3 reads TGTGCCAGCGCGATCAGGAGGAGCTCCTACGAGCAGTACTTC.

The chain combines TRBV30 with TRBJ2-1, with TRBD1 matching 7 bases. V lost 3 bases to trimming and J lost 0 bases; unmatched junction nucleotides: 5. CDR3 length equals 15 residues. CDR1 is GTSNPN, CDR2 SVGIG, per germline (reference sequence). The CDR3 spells CAWSETGSSYNEQFF. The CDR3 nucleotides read TGTGCCTGGAGCGAGACAGGGTCCTCCTACAATGAGCAGTTCTTC.

CDR3 DNA sequence: TGTGCCACCAGCAGGAGGGGGGAGGGCCCCCATGAGCAGTTCTTC. This gives the protein CATSRRGEGPHEQFF. The V call is TRBV15, the J call TRBJ2-1, with D perhaps TRBD2 (7 bases). V lost 3 bases and J 8 bases, leaving 17 bases between the germline ends. Germline V gene data show CDR1 as LNHNV and CDR2 as YYDKDF (reference sequence). The CDR3 is 15 amino acids.

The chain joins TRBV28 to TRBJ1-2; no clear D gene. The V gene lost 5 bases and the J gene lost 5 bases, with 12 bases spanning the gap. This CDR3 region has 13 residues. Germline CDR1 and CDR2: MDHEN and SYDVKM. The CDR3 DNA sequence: TGTGCCAGCAGTCCCAACCAGAAGTATGGCTACACCTTC. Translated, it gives CASSPNQKYGYTF.

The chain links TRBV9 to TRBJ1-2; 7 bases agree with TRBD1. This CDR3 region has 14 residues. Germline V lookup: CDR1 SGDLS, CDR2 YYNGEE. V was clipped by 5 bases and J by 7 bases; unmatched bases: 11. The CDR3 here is CASRIEGGQGGYTF. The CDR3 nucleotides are TGTGCCAGCAGGATTGAAGGGGGCCAGGGTGGCTACACCTTC.

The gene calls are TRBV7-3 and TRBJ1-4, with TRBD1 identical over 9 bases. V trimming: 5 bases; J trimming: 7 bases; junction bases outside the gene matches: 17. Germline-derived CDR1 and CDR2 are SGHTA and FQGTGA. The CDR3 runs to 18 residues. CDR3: CASSPIRDRVRGREKLFF. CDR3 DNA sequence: TGTGCCAGCAGCCCGATCCGGGACAGGGTAAGAGGCCGTGAAAAACTGTTTTTT.

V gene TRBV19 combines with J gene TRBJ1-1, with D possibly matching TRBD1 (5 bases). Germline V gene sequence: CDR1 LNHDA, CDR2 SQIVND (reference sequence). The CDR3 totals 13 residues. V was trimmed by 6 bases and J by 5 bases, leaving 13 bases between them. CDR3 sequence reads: CASRTGLGTEAFF. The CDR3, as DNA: TGTGCCAGTAGGACGGGACTTGGGACTGAAGCTTTCTTT.

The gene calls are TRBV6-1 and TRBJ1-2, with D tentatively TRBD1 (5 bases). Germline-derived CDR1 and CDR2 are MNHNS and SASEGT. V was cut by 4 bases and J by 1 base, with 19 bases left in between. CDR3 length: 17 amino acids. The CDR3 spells CASSVGLGGSLNYGYTF. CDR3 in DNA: TGTGCCAGCAGTGTAGGGTTGGGGGGGAGTCTTAACTATGGCTACACCTTC.

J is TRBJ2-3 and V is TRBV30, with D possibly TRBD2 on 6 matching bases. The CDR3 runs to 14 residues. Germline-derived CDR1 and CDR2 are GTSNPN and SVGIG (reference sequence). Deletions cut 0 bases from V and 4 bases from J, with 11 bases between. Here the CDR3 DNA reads TGTGCCTGGAGTGTAGTGGAGGGATCAGATACGCAGTATTTT. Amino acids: CAWSVVEGSDTQYF.

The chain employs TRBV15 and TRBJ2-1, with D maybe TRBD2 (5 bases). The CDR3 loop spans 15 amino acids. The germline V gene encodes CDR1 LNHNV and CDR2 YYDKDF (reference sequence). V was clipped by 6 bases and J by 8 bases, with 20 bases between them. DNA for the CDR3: TGTGCCACCAGGGCGTATAGCGACTTTCGCGATGAGCAGTTCTTC. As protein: CATRAYSDFRDEQFF.

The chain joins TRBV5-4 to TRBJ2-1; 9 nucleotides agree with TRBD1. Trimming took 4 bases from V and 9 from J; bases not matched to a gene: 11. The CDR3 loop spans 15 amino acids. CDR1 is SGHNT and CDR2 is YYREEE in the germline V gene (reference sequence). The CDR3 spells CASSTSRDRDSEQFF. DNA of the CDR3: TGTGCCAGCAGCACGTCCCGGGACAGGGACAGTGAGCAGTTCTTC.

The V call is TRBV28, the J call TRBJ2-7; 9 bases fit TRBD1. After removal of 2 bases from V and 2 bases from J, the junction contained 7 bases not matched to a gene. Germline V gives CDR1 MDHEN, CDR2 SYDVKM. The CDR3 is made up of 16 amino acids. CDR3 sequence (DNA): TGTGCCAGCAGTTTACGGGACAGGGATTTCCCCTACGAGCAGTACTTC. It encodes CASSLRDRDFPYEQYF.

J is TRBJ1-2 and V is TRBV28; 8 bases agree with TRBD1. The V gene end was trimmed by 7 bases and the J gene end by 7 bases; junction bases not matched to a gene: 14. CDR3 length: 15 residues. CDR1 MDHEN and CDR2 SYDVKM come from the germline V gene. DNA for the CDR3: TGTGCCAGCACCTTCGGGGGCAGGGGGCGGACTGGCTACACCTTC. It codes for CASTFGGRGRTGYTF.